Each of the 30 T cell receptor beta chains below was sequenced from the same sample in a study of graft-versus-host responses after intestinal transplantation. No antigen has been assigned to these receptors. Assay used: immunoSEQ multiplex PCR; TCRdb lists only in-frame clones, some missing. The sample has approximately 79,000 clones, 82% seen once; the top ten hold around 0.8%. Specimen: unstimulated CD4+ T cells sorted from spleen or lymph node cells, collected before intestinal transplant. The receptors here all came from a human donor who received an intestinal transplant.

V is TRBV21-1 and J is TRBJ1-2; the table assigns TRBD1, which was not confirmed against the DNA. TRBV21-1 is an annotated pseudogene. CDR3 size: 13 residues. The CDR3 protein is CASSKGKCQGYTF. In DNA, the CDR3 is TGTGCCAGCAGCAAAGGTAAGTGTCAGGGCTACACCTTC.

J is TRBJ2-2 and V is TRBV9; D gene unclear. Germline values: CDR1 SGDLS, CDR2 YYNGEE. V lost 4 bases and J lost 7, with 8 bases in between. The CDR3 is made up of 12 amino acids. CDR3 in DNA: TGTGCCAGCAGCAGCTCCCGCGGGGAGCTGTTTTTT. Its protein product is CASSSSRGELFF.

V and J are TRBV2 and TRBJ1-2; D is uncertain. Per the germline V gene, CDR1 is SNHLY and CDR2 is FYNNEI. The CDR3 runs to 14 residues. V was cut by 4 bases and J by 6 bases, with 15 bases left in between. CDR3 nucleotide sequence: TGTGCCAGCAGTGCTAACTGGACTCCCGATGGCTACACCTTC. Translated, it gives CASSANWTPDGYTF. The whole variable domain, filled in from reference TRBV2 and TRBJ1-2, reads EPEVTQTPSHQVTQMGQEVILRCVPISNHLYFYWYRQILGQKVEFLVSFYNNEISEKSEIFDDQFSVERPDGSNFTLKIRSTKLEDSAMYFCASSANWTPDGYTFGSGTRLTVV.

This chain joins TRBV4-2 and TRBJ1-2; TRBD1 aligns across 7 bases. Looked up from germline, CDR1 is LGHNA and CDR2 is YNFKEQ. V gave up 0 bases and J gave up 5 bases; unmatched junction bases: 12. This CDR3 spans 17 amino acids. The CDR3 bases are TGTGCCAGCAGCCAAGATACAAAGGGGGCGTCGGAATATGGCTACACCTTC. It translates to CASSQDTKGASEYGYTF.

This clone was seen only once. This chain connects TRBV14 to TRBJ1-6; the D gene is possibly TRBD1 (5 bases). This CDR3 contains 13 residues. Germline CDR1 is SGHDN and CDR2 is FVKESK. V lost 5 bases to trimming and J lost 8 bases, with 10 bases between them. CDR3 DNA sequence: TGTGCCAGCAGCTCAACAGGTGATTCACCCCTCCACTTT. Translation: CASSSTGDSPLHF.

CDR3 protein: CASQQGQMNTEAFF. The CDR3 DNA sequence: TGTGCCAGCCAGCAGGGTCAAATGAACACTGAAGCTTTCTTT. The rearrangement joins TRBV5-4 to TRBJ1-1; D possibly corresponds to TRBD1 (5 bases). The CDR3 spans 14 residues. Deletions cut 7 bases from V and 0 bases from J, with 13 bases between. Germline loops: CDR1 SGHNT, CDR2 YYREEE (reference sequence).

The chain combines TRBV4-1 with TRBJ1-5; D possibly corresponds to TRBD1 (5 bases). CDR1 is MGHRA, CDR2 YSYEKL, per germline. The V end lost 0 bases, the J end lost 6 bases, and 15 bases lay between the germline ends. This CDR3 has 16 amino acids. CDR3 DNA: TGCGCCAGCAGCCAAGATATATTGCAGGGAGGTCAGCCCCAGCATTTT. It codes for CASSQDILQGGQPQHF.

The CDR3 protein is CASSPWTGNSNQPQHF. CDR3 in DNA: TGTGCCAGTAGCCCGTGGACAGGGAATAGCAATCAGCCCCAGCATTTT. This chain uses TRBV19 with TRBJ1-5, with 8 positions matching TRBD1. Germline CDR1 reads LNHDA; CDR2 reads SQIVND (reference sequence). CDR3 length equals 16 residues. Trimming at V came to 6 bases and at J to 0 bases, leaving 7 bases not matched to a gene. The full variable domain, its missing parts supplied by reference TRBV19 and TRBJ1-5, is DGGITQSPKYLFRKEGQNVTLSCEQNLNHDAMYWYRQDPGQGLRLIYYSQIVNDFQKGDIAEGYSVSREKKESFPLTVTSAQKNPTAFYLCASSPWTGNSNQPQHFGDGTRLSIL.

The V call is TRBV29-1, the J call TRBJ1-1; the match to TRBD1 covers 7 bases. The CDR3 is 13 amino acids. V dropped 5 bases and J dropped 5; count of bases not matched to a gene: 8. Germline CDR1 SQVTM, CDR2 ANQGSEA. The CDR3 bases are TGCAGCGTTCTACAGGGGAGTTGGACTGAAGCTTTCTTT. The encoded protein is CSVLQGSWTEAFF.

This chain connects TRBV7-9 to TRBJ2-3; D is possibly TRBD2 (5 bases). Trimming shortened V by 4 bases and J by 2 bases, and 13 bases separated the two germline ends. The CDR3 is made up of 15 amino acids. Germline CDR1 reads SEHNR; CDR2 reads FQNEAQ (reference sequence). DNA for the CDR3: TGTGCCAGCAGCTCGGACTTTTCTCCCACAGATACGCAGTATTTT. This gives the protein CASSSDFSPTDTQYF.

The chain is built from TRBV7-9 and TRBJ2-7; the match to TRBD1 covers 10 bases. The V gene end was trimmed by 2 bases and the J gene end by 2 bases; junction bases not matched to a gene: 12. The CDR3 consists of 18 residues. The germline V gene encodes CDR1 SEHNR and CDR2 FQNEAQ (reference sequence). Written as DNA, the CDR3 is TGTGCCAGCAGCTTACCAACTCCGGGACAGGGGCATCCCTACGAGCAGTACTTC. Its protein is CASSLPTPGQGHPYEQYF.

Points on this clone: An end of the junction does not agree with germline; a read error may underlie this. V usage is TRBV18 and J usage is TRBJ2-1; possibly TRBD2 for D (7 bases). The CDR3 has 15 amino acids. Germline-derived CDR1 and CDR2 are KGHSH and LQKENI. The CDR3 loop is CASSPQGGASNEQFF. DNA of the CDR3: TGTGCCAGCTCCCCACAAGGGGGGGCAAGTAATGAGCAGTTCTTC.

CDR3 coding DNA: TGTGCCAGCAGCTTGTTTCGATTTACGGGAGCTTCCTACAATGAGCAGTTCTTC. It specifies CASSLFRFTGASYNEQFF. The chain combines TRBV5-5 with TRBJ2-1; maybe TRBD2 (6 bases). The V end lost 1 base, the J end lost 1 base, and 18 bases lay between the germline ends. The CDR3 sequence is 18 residues long. Germline V gene data show CDR1 as SGHKS and CDR2 as YYEKEE (reference sequence).

This clone appeared once. J is TRBJ2-7 and V is TRBV2, with TRBD2 matching 13 bases. The germline gives CDR1 SNHLY, CDR2 FYNNEI. The CDR3 is made up of 15 amino acids. Trimming removed 6 bases from V and 1 base from J; junction bases left unmatched: 3. The CDR3 protein is CASRLGLAGSYEQYF. The CDR3 nucleotides read TGTGCCAGCAGGCTGGGACTAGCGGGGTCCTACGAGCAGTACTTC.

CDR3 amino acids: CASSQGDRLGGSIQYF. CDR3 nucleotide sequence: TGCGCCAGCAGCCAGGGGGACAGGCTCGGGGGAAGCATTCAGTACTTC. The chain links TRBV4-1 to TRBJ2-4; 8 bases match TRBD1. Germline loops: CDR1 MGHRA, CDR2 YSYEKL. V lost 3 bases, J lost 9 bases, and 13 bases stayed unmatched. The CDR3 runs 16 residues.

J is TRBJ2-4 and V is TRBV6-1, with unresolved D. Germline CDR1 is MNHNS and CDR2 is SASEGT. The germline V and J ends were trimmed by 4 bases and 2 bases, with 6 bases remaining between them. The CDR3 has 13 amino acids. The CDR3 sequence is CASSGTTKNIQYF. As DNA, the CDR3 is TGTGCCAGCAGTGGCACTACCAAAAACATTCAGTACTTC.

This chain connects TRBV6-5 to TRBJ1-3; D may be TRBD1 (5 bases). The germline gives CDR1 MNHEY, CDR2 SVGAGI. V shed 2 bases and J shed 0 bases, with 11 bases lying between them. This CDR3 has 16 amino acids. The CDR3 nucleotides are TGTGCCAGCAGTTACGGACACCCAAGCTCTGGAAACACCATATATTTT. Its translation: CASSYGHPSSGNTIYF.

The rearrangement joins TRBV2 to TRBJ2-7; a weak D match, TRBD1 (5 bases). V lost 5 bases to trimming and J lost 6 bases, with 11 bases between them. Per the germline V gene, CDR1 is SNHLY and CDR2 is FYNNEI. The CDR3 has 12 amino acids. CDR3 amino acids: CASSRQGSEQYF. In nucleotides, the CDR3 is TGTGCCAGCAGTCGGCAGGGTTCCGAGCAGTACTTC.

This clone has only a few counts. V is TRBV6-6 and J is TRBJ1-2, with 8 bases identical to TRBD1. The V segment lost 5 bases and the J segment 7 bases; nucleotides outside the gene matches: 6. The CDR3 contains 13 residues. The germline V gene encodes CDR1 MNHNY and CDR2 SVGAGI (reference sequence). This chain's CDR3 is CASSPPTGGGYTF. The CDR3 region has the DNA TGTGCCAGCAGTCCCCCAACAGGGGGTGGCTACACCTTC.

This chain joins TRBV12-1 and TRBJ2-3; the D call of TRBD2 is as the table states it, not checked on the DNA. TRBV12-1 is classified as a pseudogene. The CDR3 runs 16 residues. The CDR3 loop reads CASSRARGMITDTQYF. CDR3 bases: TGTGCCAGCAGCCGGGCCCGGGGGATGATCACAGATACGCAGTATTTT.

The V call is TRBV9, the J call TRBJ1-4; TRBD1 aligns across 8 bases. Germline V gene sequence: CDR1 SGDLS, CDR2 YYNGEE. The CDR3 has 14 residues. J gave up 10 bases and V 0 bases, and 5 bases lay outside the gene matches. Here the CDR3 reads CASSVGRGTGKLFF. The DNA for the CDR3 is TGTGCCAGCAGCGTAGGGCGCGGGACAGGAAAACTGTTTTTT. Full variable domain (remainder filled in from reference TRBV9 and TRBJ1-4): DSGVTQTPKHLITATGQRVTLRCSPRSGDLSVYWYQQSLDQGLQFLIQYYNGEERAKGNILERFSAQQFPDLHSELNLSSLELGDSALYFCASSVGRGTGKLFFGSGTQLSVL.

The chain uses TRBV6-5 and TRBJ2-7; 7 nucleotides align to TRBD1. Germline trimming cut 5 bases from V and 3 bases from J; bases unmatched to any gene: 7. The CDR3 totals 14 residues. From germline, CDR1 is MNHEY and CDR2 SVGAGI. CDR3 in DNA: TGTGCCAGCAGTCGCCAGGGGGTTAGCTACGAGCAGTACTTC. Translation: CASSRQGVSYEQYF.

This clone was detected once. The V gene is TRBV5-1, the J gene TRBJ2-3; 9 bases are shared with TRBD2. This CDR3 has 14 amino acids. The germline gives CDR1 SGHRS, CDR2 YFSETQ. V was pared by 4 bases and J by 5 bases, with 5 bases of the junction left unmatched. The CDR3 DNA is TGCGCCAGCAGCGCCGGCGGGGGGGTAGATACGCAGTATTTT. It encodes CASSAGGGVDTQYF.

The chain employs TRBV11-1 and TRBJ2-1, with a weak D call TRBD2 (6 bases). Trimming left V 5 bases short and J 6 bases short, with 11 bases between. The V gene's germline CDR1 is SGHAT and CDR2 FQDESV (reference sequence). This CDR3 is built from 13 residues. Written as DNA, the CDR3 is TGTGCCAGCAGCGATCTAGCGCTCAATGAGCAGTTCTTC. It yields the protein CASSDLALNEQFF.

V is TRBV5-1 and J is TRBJ2-5, with 9 bases lining up with TRBD2. The CDR3 contains 16 residues. Trimming took 1 base from V and 2 from J; bases not matched to a gene: 6. Germline V gene lookup returns CDR1 SGHRS and CDR2 YFSETQ. CDR3 nucleotides: TGCGCCAGCAGCTTGTTTAGCGGGGGACATCAAGAGACCCAGTACTTC. As protein: CASSLFSGGHQETQYF.

The chain carries TRBV5-6 and TRBJ2-3; D is undetermined. With 1 base removed from V and 3 bases from J, the gap between germline ends came to 12 bases. Germline V gene lookup returns CDR1 SGHDT and CDR2 YYEEEE. The CDR3 sequence is 15 residues long. CDR3 protein: CASSLYGFRTDTQYF. DNA for the CDR3: TGTGCCAGCAGCTTGTACGGGTTTAGAACAGATACGCAGTATTTT.

The chain has TRBV28 and TRBJ2-4; unclear D gene. Between the trimmed V and J ends, which lost 7 bases and 0 bases, there was a span of 10 bases. CDR1 and CDR2 (germline): MDHEN, SYDVKM. The CDR3 covers 14 residues. The CDR3 region has the DNA TGTGCCAGCAAAAATGCACTAGCCAAAAACATTCAGTACTTC. Encoded protein: CASKNALAKNIQYF.

The CDR3 DNA reads as TGTGCCAGCAGTTTGGGAGGCTATAGCAATCAGCCCCAGCATTTT. Its protein product is CASSLGGYSNQPQHF. The chain combines TRBV28 with TRBJ1-5; D not resolved. CDR3 size: 15 residues. Germline V gene sequence: CDR1 MDHEN, CDR2 SYDVKM. V lost 3 bases, J lost 0 bases, and 9 bases lay in between.

The chain recombines TRBV9 with TRBJ2-5; the match to TRBD1 covers 7 bases. V trimming: 4 bases; J trimming: 5 bases; junction bases outside the gene matches: 8. The CDR3 is 14 residues long. Looked up from germline, CDR1 is SGDLS and CDR2 is YYNGEE. The CDR3, as DNA: TGTGCCAGCAGCACGACAGGGCAGGGGGAGACCCAGTACTTC. This codes for CASSTTGQGETQYF.

J is TRBJ2-7 and V is TRBV18; tentative D call: TRBD1 (6 bases). Trimming removed 0 bases at V and 6 bases at J, with 15 bases between. Per germline, CDR1 KGHSH and CDR2 LQKENI. The CDR3 has 15 residues. This CDR3 reads CASSPPSQGSREQYF. The CDR3 DNA is TGTGCCAGCTCACCACCGTCACAGGGTAGCCGCGAGCAGTACTTC.